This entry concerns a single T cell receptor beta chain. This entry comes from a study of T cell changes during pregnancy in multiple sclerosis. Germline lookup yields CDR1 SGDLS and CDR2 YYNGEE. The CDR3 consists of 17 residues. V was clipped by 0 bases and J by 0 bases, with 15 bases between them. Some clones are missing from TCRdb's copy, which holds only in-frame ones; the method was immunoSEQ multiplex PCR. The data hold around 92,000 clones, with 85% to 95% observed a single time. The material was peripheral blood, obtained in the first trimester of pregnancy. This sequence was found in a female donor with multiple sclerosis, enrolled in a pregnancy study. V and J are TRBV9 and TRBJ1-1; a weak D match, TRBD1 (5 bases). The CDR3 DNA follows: TGTGCCAGCAGCGTAGACCCGGGGGGGGGAATGAACACTGAAGCTTTCTTT. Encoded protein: CASSVDPGGGMNTEAFF.